This section outlines one T cell receptor beta chain sequence together with its context. No antigen is known for it. No qualities accompany the bases; no much larger clone lies one base away. The trial excluded patients who had a history of autoimmune disease or who were on systemic immunosuppression. Peripheral blood for TCR sequencing was collected from all dose cohorts at baseline, on cycle 4 day 1, and on cycle 7 day 1. Samples were obtained from an open-label, multicenter, first-in-human phase I dose-escalation trial of ivuxolimab. Adults with locally advanced or metastatic melanoma, renal cell carcinoma, hepatocellular carcinoma or head and neck squamous cell carcinoma were enrolled in the trial. Before TCR sequencing, CD4+ T cells and CD8+ T cells from peripheral blood were sorted into separate populations. This sample is part of a study of OX40 agonist ivuxolimab in advanced cancers. Background on the whole study: The costimulatory receptor OX40 (CD134) was targeted by ivuxolimab, a fully human IgG2 agonistic monoclonal antibody. Intravenous ivuxolimab was administered to patients every 2 weeks at six dose levels: 0.01, 0.1, 0.3, 1.5, 3 and 10 mg/kg. Of the roughly 54 patients in dose escalation, 19 had hepatocellular carcinoma, approximately 15 had melanoma, 9 had renal cell carcinoma and 9 had head and neck cancer. The dose-escalation cohort was about 83% male with a mean age of about 54 years, ranging from roughly 23 to 79. Prior anti-PD-1, anti-PD-L1 or anti-CTLA-4 therapy was permitted, and checkpoint inhibitors had been received by roughly two fifths of dose-escalation patients. Partial responses occurred in three dose-escalation patients: two with cutaneous melanoma and one with hepatocellular carcinoma. The purpose of peripheral TCRbeta sequencing was to test whether ivuxolimab changed TCR sequence diversity and led to clonal T-cell expansion. The paper describes the monotherapy dose-escalation part (N ≈ 49 patients) of the phase I trial of ivuxolimab. The study at large found these results: Which antigens the clonally expanded peripheral T cells were specific for was not determined. Low levels of normalized T-cell clonal expansion were also seen in some patients who did not respond. At doses from 0.1 to 3.0 mg/kg, clonal expansion was seen in both CD4+ and CD8+ blood T cells between baseline and week 6. After ivuxolimab, expanded clones were on average more numerous among CD8+ T cells than among CD4+ T cells. In the 0.1-3.0 mg/kg groups, partial responders were among the patients with the lowest normalized peripheral clonal expansion, particularly in CD8+ T cells.

To sequence the TCRbeta CDR3 region, genomic DNA was isolated from the sorted cells. The immunoSEQ Assay was used to sequence the TCRbeta CDR3 regions. The table was pulled from immuneACCESS by TCRdb, which kept in-frame rearrangements only. Such tables lose some clones; where checked, under half of the loss comes from unresolved V genes, and the rest has no known cause. The sample table records approximately 70,000 clones; about 85% of these occur just once. The ten largest clones add up to approximately 1.4% of the sample. The source material was CD4+ or CD8+ T cells sorted from blood, sampled in a trial of the OX40 agonist ivuxolimab. This clonotype was sampled from an adult with an advanced solid tumor such as melanoma, head and neck, liver or kidney cancer.

The CDR3 protein sequence reads: CASSQEGGYQPQHF. The base sequence is TGCGCCAGCAGCCAAGAAGGGGGTTATCAGCCCCAGCATTTT. The rearrangement joined TRBV4-1 to TRBJ1-5; the best D guess is TRBD1, with 6 bases matching. Deletion took 0 bases off V and 5 bases off J, with a span of 8 bases between the germline ends. CDR1 and CDR2 were assigned from the germline V gene as MGHRA and YSYEKL. The CDR3 runs 14 amino acids, cysteine and phenylalanine included. The read is trimmed to its CDR3 DNA, 42 bases read in frame from base 1.